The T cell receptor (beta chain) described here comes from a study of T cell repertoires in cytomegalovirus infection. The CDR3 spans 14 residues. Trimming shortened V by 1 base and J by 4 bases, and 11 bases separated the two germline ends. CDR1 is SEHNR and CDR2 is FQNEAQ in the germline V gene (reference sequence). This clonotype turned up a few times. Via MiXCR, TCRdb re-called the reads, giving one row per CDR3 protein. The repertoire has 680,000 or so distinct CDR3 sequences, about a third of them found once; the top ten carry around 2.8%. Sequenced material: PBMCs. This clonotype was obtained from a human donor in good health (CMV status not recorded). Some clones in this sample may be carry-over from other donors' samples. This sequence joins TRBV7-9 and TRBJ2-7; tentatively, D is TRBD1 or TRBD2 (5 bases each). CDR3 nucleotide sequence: TGTGCCAGCAGCTTAGGGGGACCTCCTTACGAGCAGTACTTC. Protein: CASSLGGPPYEQYF.